A selection of T cell receptor beta chains follows, all from one sample in a study of chemoradiotherapy in HPV16-positive cancers. Clones were read by immunoSEQ multiplex PCR, and TCRdb kept only the in-frame ones, dropping some. The sample shows 12,000 or so clones, 81% of them seen only once. The sample was acquired from a patient who underwent chemoradiotherapy. These receptors all stem from a human donor with HPV-associated anogenital cancer. Both conserved end residues are part of each CDR3. Fields, in order: V gene, D gene, J gene, clone size, CDR3 DNA, CDR3 protein. D genes are given only for firm matches. Only some rows state a clone size, as once, few, many or a class for expanded clones.

V: TRBV30; D: .; J: TRBJ1-6; size: .; DNA: TGTGCCTGGAGTCAGGAGGGGAGAGACCCCGAAAATTCACCCCTCCACTTT; CDR3: CAWSQEGRDPENSPLHF
V: TRBV5-1; D: .; J: TRBJ1-3; size: .; DNA: TGCGCCAGCAGCTTGGCTGGGGGGACTGGAAACACCATATATTTT; CDR3: CASSLAGGTGNTIYF
V: TRBV29-1; D: .; J: TRBJ1-5; size: once; DNA: TGCAGCGTTATCCTCCGTGGCCGGAGTCAGCCCCAGCATTTT; CDR3: CSVILRGRSQPQHF
V: TRBV9; D: .; J: TRBJ2-2; size: .; DNA: TGTGCCAGCAGCGTTAGGGGGACCGGGGAGCTGTTTTTT; CDR3: CASSVRGTGELFF
V: TRBV5-4; D: .; J: TRBJ1-3; size: .; DNA: TGTGCCAGCAGCTTGCGGGGATCTGGAAACACCATATATTTT; CDR3: CASSLRGSGNTIYF
V: TRBV7-2; D: .; J: TRBJ1-5; size: .; DNA: TGTGCCAGCAGCCTGGACAATCAGCCCCAGCATTTT; CDR3: CASSLDNQPQHF
V: TRBV14; D: .; J: TRBJ2-1; size: .; DNA: TGTGCCAGCAGCCAAACGGCCTACAATGAGCAGTTCTTC; CDR3: CASSQTAYNEQFF
V: TRBV6-5; D: .; J: TRBJ2-7; size: .; DNA: TGTGCCAGCAGTGACGAGAATTCTTACGAGCAGTACTTC; CDR3: CASSDENSYEQYF
V: TRBV4-3; D: .; J: TRBJ2-2; size: .; DNA: TGCGCCAGCAGCCAAGTCACCGGGGAGCTGTTTTTT; CDR3: CASSQVTGELFF
V: TRBV13; D: TRBD2; J: TRBJ2-4; size: .; DNA: TGTGCCAGCAGTCGTCTCGGGGGGGGCCTCGACCGGAACATTCAGTACTTC; CDR3: CASSRLGGGLDRNIQYF
V: TRBV27; D: .; J: TRBJ2-1; size: .; DNA: TGTGCCAGCAGTTTCGGGCTAGGGGGATACAATGAGCAGTTCTTC; CDR3: CASSFGLGGYNEQFF
V: TRBV5-1; D: .; J: TRBJ2-7; size: .; DNA: TGCGCCAGCAGCCCCCGGGGGCTCGGGTACGAGCAGTACTTC; CDR3: CASSPRGLGYEQYF
V: TRBV5-6; D: TRBD1; J: TRBJ1-4; size: .; DNA: TGTGCCAGCAGCCGGCTGACAGGGGGCTATGAAAAACTGTTTTTT; CDR3: CASSRLTGGYEKLFF
V: TRBV20-1; D: TRBD1; J: TRBJ1-1; size: .; DNA: TGCAGTGCTTCAGGACAGGAGGCTTTCTTT; CDR3: CSASGQEAFF
V: TRBV7-9; D: .; J: TRBJ1-5; size: .; DNA: TGTGCCAGCAGCTTAACCGGGGCTCAGCCCCAGCATTTT; CDR3: CASSLTGAQPQHF
V: TRBV27; D: .; J: TRBJ2-7; size: .; DNA: TGTGCCAGCAGTAAAGGGGGCTACGAGCAGTACTTC; CDR3: CASSKGGYEQYF
V: TRBV19; D: .; J: TRBJ2-4; size: few; DNA: TGTGCCAGTAGTACCCAAGGACTATCACCCATAGCCAAAAACATTCAGTACTTC; CDR3: CASSTQGLSPIAKNIQYF
V: TRBV5-5; D: .; J: TRBJ2-7; size: .; DNA: TGTGCCAGCAGCTTGGGCTATTCATCCTACGAGCAGTACTTC; CDR3: CASSLGYSSYEQYF
V: TRBV2; D: .; J: TRBJ2-3; size: .; DNA: TGTGCCAGCGAGACGACCCCGGATACGCAGTATTTT; CDR3: CASETTPDTQYF
V: TRBV29-1; D: .; J: TRBJ1-2; size: .; DNA: TGCAGCGTTGAAGACGGGGCCGGCTACACCTTC; CDR3: CSVEDGAGYTF
V: TRBV18; D: TRBD2; J: TRBJ2-1; size: .; DNA: TGTGCCAGCTCACCAGGCGGGGGGATGACCTACAATGAGCAGTTCTTC; CDR3: CASSPGGGMTYNEQFF
V: TRBV18; D: TRBD1; J: TRBJ1-3; size: .; DNA: TGTGCCAGCTCACCCGGACAGGGTGGCTCTGGAAACACCATATATTTT; CDR3: CASSPGQGGSGNTIYF
V: TRBV7-2; D: .; J: TRBJ1-3; size: .; DNA: TGTGCCAGCAGCTCCTCACGGGCCTCTGGAAACACCATATATTTT; CDR3: CASSSSRASGNTIYF
V: TRBV9; D: TRBD2; J: TRBJ2-7; size: few; DNA: TGTGCCAGCAGCCGCGGGACTAGCCGGGACTACGAGCAGTACTTC; CDR3: CASSRGTSRDYEQYF
V: TRBV5-1; D: TRBD1; J: TRBJ1-6; size: .; DNA: TGCGCCAGCAGCTTGGAGGTACAGGGGGCACCTACAATCCACTTT; CDR3: CASSLEVQGAPTIHF
V: TRBV7-9; D: TRBD2; J: TRBJ2-1; size: .; DNA: TGTGCCAGCAGCACGGGAAGCGGGGGGTACAATGAGCAGTTCTTC; CDR3: CASSTGSGGYNEQFF
V: TRBV14; D: TRBD1; J: TRBJ2-7; size: few; DNA: TGTGCCAGCAGCCCTCTGTTGGGACAGGGGACCTACGAGCAGTACTTC; CDR3: CASSPLLGQGTYEQYF
V: TRBV18; D: .; J: TRBJ1-1; size: .; DNA: TGTGCCAGCTCACCCGCTGGGGGGGCTCTAGCCACTGAAGCTTTCTTT; CDR3: CASSPAGGALATEAFF
V: TRBV5-1; D: .; J: TRBJ1-5; size: .; DNA: TGCGCCAGCAGCTTTATGGGGAGTGATCAGCCCCAGCATTTT; CDR3: CASSFMGSDQPQHF
V: TRBV5-6; D: TRBD1; J: TRBJ1-2; size: .; DNA: TGTGCCAGCAGCTTCGGCAGGGGGGATGGCTACACCTTC; CDR3: CASSFGRGDGYTF
V: TRBV27; D: TRBD2; J: TRBJ2-7; size: .; DNA: TGTGCCAGCAGCCTAGCGGGGGGGCCGTTCTACGAGCAGTACTTC; CDR3: CASSLAGGPFYEQYF
V: TRBV14; D: .; J: TRBJ2-1; size: few; DNA: TGTGCCAGCAGCCAAGCCGGACCCGAGCAGTTCTTC; CDR3: CASSQAGPEQFF
V: TRBV2; D: .; J: TRBJ2-2; size: .; DNA: TGTGCCAGCAGTGGGAGTCAGGGCGGGGAGCTGTTTTTT; CDR3: CASSGSQGGELFF
V: TRBV19; D: .; J: TRBJ1-1; size: .; DNA: TGTGCCAGTAGTCCCCAGACAGGATGGGAAGCTTTCTTT; CDR3: CASSPQTGWEAFF
V: TRBV6-6; D: TRBD1; J: TRBJ1-3; size: .; DNA: TGTGCCAGTACAGGGGGCGCGGGAAACACCATATATTTT; CDR3: CASTGGAGNTIYF
V: TRBV4-1; D: .; J: TRBJ2-1; size: once; DNA: TGCGCCAGCAGATCACCGGGTAACTCCTACAATGAGCAGTTCTTC; CDR3: CASRSPGNSYNEQFF
V: TRBV15; D: .; J: TRBJ2-7; size: .; DNA: TGTGCCACCAGCAGAGGGGACTCCTACGAGCAGTACTTC; CDR3: CATSRGDSYEQYF
V: TRBV7-9; D: TRBD1; J: TRBJ2-7; size: .; DNA: TGTGCCAGCAGTCCCGGGACAGGGTCGTACGAGCAGTACTTC; CDR3: CASSPGTGSYEQYF
V: TRBV19; D: TRBD1; J: TRBJ1-2; size: few; DNA: TGTGCCAGTAGTCCCGACAGGGATGGCTATGGCTACACCTTC; CDR3: CASSPDRDGYGYTF
V: TRBV7-6; D: .; J: TRBJ2-3; size: .; DNA: TGTGCCAGCAGCTTAGCGCCCAGCTACACAGATACGCAGTATTTT; CDR3: CASSLAPSYTDTQYF
V: TRBV28; D: .; J: TRBJ2-5; size: .; DNA: TGTGCCAGCAGTTTGGGGTACCAAGAGACCCAGTACTTC; CDR3: CASSLGYQETQYF
V: TRBV6-1; D: .; J: TRBJ1-6; size: .; DNA: TGTGCCACCTCACGGTATAATTCACCCCTCCACTTT; CDR3: CATSRYNSPLHF